This T cell receptor (beta chain) was retrieved from a study of blood T cell repertoires in COVID-19 (dated by TCRdb to between 2020 and 2021). Background for the entire study: The collaborator samples originated in the United States, Italy and Spain and spanned the acute and convalescent phases of COVID-19. Samples came from the ongoing ImmuneRACE study (first 160 participants) plus 1,254 subjects from 6 global collaborators. Subjects who had been exposed to COVID-19, were actively infected with it, or had recovered from it provided the deeply sampled blood TCRbeta repertoires that made up the dataset. The prospective study material was composed of cDNA or gDNA derived from T cells, B-cell-depleted T cells, or PBMCs. The repertoires were released in a freely available public database meant as a resource for research on the immune response to SARS-CoV-2. A de-identified subject ID, COVID-19 status, age in years and sex were almost always included in the sample metadata. Where HLA class I and class II types were available, the types were taken from metadata supplied by the sample provider, not from assay-based typing.

TCRbeta CDR3 regions were amplified from genomic DNA using the immunoSEQ Assay, a bias-controlled multiplex PCR. Under the source paper's analysis protocol: The number of nucleated cells in each sample was estimated by amplification of reference gene primers within the assay. Sequence reads were collapsed and filtered to measure the absolute abundance of every unique TCRbeta CDR3 rearrangement. For each sample, productive Simpson clonality was calculated as the square root of Simpson's diversity index over productive rearrangements. TCRdb mirrors the immuneACCESS table, restricted to in-frame sequences. Some clones are absent from its copies; in checked studies, under half trace to an unresolved V gene, and the reason for the others is unknown. V and J calls and clone size are copied from that table; D and trimming were computed from the DNA. The sample includes some 95,000 clones, with 86% observed a single time. The ten largest clones add up to about 1.2% of the sample.

In its sample, this clone was seen a few times. It has no known antigen specificity. No per-base quality is available; no much larger clone lies one base away. The CDR3 runs 15 amino acids, cysteine and phenylalanine included. Left in the record is the CDR3 DNA by itself, 45 bases read in frame from the first base. CDR1 and CDR2 were assigned from the germline V gene as MGHRA and YSYEKL. The junction carries 12 bases between V and J, which are trimmed by 0 bases and 4 bases respectively. The collaborating institutions used their own protocols to collect whole blood in K2EDTA tubes. For TCRbeta analysis, collaborators shipped samples as frozen whole blood, isolated PBMCs, or DNA extracted from either of those sample types. The research as a whole found: The amount of clinical and demographic metadata varied by source and participant and was provided uncurated.

The source of this sequence is an elderly man with active or convalescent COVID-19. The specimen was peripheral blood. This sequence uses TRBV4-1 and TRBJ1-1; TRBD1 is a weak D gene call, 6 bases matching. At the DNA level, the sequence is TGCGCCAGCAGCCAAGAACAGGGCATGGCCACTGAAGCTTTCTTT. Its protein product is CASSQEQGMATEAFF.